Sequencing of this T cell receptor beta chain was carried out in a study of PD-1 blockade in mismatch repair-deficient tumors. Whole-study context: Patients had eleven to twelve mismatch repair-deficient cancer types and were previously treated and progressing. Regarding the study as a whole: All three positive peptides came from frameshift mutations, yielding 140 or so blood TCRs.

Clones were sequenced by immunoSEQ multiplex PCR, and TCRdb holds only the in-frame ones, with some missing. The sample contains some 10,000 clones, 80% to 95% of which appear only once. Specified time point: approximately 10-day in vitro stimulation with candidate neoantigen peptide 3. TCRs were sequenced from a few patients responding to pembrolizumab. V lost 5 bases and J 3 bases, leaving 17 bases between the germline ends. This CDR3 contains 15 residues. The germline gives CDR1 SGHTA, CDR2 FQGNSA. Details on this clone: Its antigen remains unidentified.

This chain connects TRBV7-2 to TRBJ2-7; D is undetermined. Material: cells cultured in vitro, obtained from a patient treated with pembrolizumab. The TCR originated in an adult with mismatch repair-deficient cancer. The CDR3 coding sequence is TGTGCCAGCAGCAGGAGCTTTCCGCGTAACTACGAGCAGTACTTC. Amino acid sequence: CASSRSFPRNYEQYF.